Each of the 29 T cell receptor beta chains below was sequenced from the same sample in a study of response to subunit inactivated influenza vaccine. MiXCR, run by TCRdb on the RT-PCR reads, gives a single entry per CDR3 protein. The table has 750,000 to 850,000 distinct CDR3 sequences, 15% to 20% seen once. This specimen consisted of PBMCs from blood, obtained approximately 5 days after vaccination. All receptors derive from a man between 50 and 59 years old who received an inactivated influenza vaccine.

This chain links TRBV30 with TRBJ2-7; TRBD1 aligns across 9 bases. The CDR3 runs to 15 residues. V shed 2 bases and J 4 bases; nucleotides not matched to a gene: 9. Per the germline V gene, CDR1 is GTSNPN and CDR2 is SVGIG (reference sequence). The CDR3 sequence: CAWSRGTGPAYEQYF. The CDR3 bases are TGTGCCTGGAGTAGGGGGACAGGGCCAGCTTACGAGCAGTACTTC.

CDR3 DNA sequence: TGCGCCAGCAGTGAGTACAGGGGTGGACAGTACTTC. Encoded protein: CASSEYRGGQYF. The chain carries TRBV10-2 and TRBJ2-7, with 7 bases that match TRBD1. The V gene's germline CDR1 is WSHSY and CDR2 SAAADI. V gave up 1 base and J gave up 10 bases; unmatched junction bases: 4. The CDR3 is 12 amino acids.

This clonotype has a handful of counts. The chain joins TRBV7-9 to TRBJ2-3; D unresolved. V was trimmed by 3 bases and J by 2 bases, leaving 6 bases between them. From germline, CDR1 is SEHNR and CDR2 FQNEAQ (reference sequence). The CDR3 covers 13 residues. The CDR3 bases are TGTGCCAGCAGCTTTGGAGCCACAGATACGCAGTATTTT. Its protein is CASSFGATDTQYF.

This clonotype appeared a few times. Here the CDR3 reads CATRLAGGDNEQFF. In nucleotides, the CDR3 is TGTGCCACCCGACTAGCGGGAGGGGACAATGAGCAGTTCTTC. V is TRBV10-3 and J is TRBJ2-1; 14 nucleotides line up with TRBD2. J was trimmed by 5 bases and V by 10 bases; bases with no gene match: 4. CDR1 and CDR2 from the germline V gene are ENHRY and SYGVKD. The CDR3 covers 14 residues.

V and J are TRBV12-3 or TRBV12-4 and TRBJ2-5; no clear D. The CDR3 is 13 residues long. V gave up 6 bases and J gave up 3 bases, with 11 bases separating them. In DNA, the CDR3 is TGTGCCAGCAGAGAGACCGGCGAAGAGACCCAGTACTTC. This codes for CASRETGEETQYF.

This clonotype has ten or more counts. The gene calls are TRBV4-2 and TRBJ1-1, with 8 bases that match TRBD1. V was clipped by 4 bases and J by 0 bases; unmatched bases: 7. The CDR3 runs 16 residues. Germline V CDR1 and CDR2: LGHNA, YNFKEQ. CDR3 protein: CASSPGQGLMNTEAFF. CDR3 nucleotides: TGTGCCAGCAGCCCTGGACAGGGCTTAATGAACACTGAAGCTTTCTTT.

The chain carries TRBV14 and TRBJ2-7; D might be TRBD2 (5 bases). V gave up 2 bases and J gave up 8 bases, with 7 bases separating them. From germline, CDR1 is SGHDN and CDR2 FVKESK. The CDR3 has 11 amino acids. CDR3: CASSQTGKQYF. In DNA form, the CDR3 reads TGTGCCAGCAGCCAAACGGGGAAGCAGTACTTC.

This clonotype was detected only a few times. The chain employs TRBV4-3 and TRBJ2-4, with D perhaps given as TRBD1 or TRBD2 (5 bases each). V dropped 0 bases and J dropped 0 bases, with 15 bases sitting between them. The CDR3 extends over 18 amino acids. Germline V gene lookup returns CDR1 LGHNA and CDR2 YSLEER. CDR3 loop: CASSQDGGWDLAKNIQYF. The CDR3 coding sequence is TGCGCCAGCAGCCAAGATGGTGGCTGGGACCTAGCCAAAAACATTCAGTACTTC.

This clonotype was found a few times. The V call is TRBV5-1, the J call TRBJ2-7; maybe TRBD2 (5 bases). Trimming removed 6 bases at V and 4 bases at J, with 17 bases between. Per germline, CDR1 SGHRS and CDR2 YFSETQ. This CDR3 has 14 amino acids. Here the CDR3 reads CASMPGSAMYEQYF. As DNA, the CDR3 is TGCGCCAGCATGCCGGGTAGCGCGATGTACGAGCAGTACTTC. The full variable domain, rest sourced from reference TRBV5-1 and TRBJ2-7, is KAGVTQTPRYLIKTRGQQVTLSCSPISGHRSVSWYQQTPGQGLQFLFEYFSETQRNKGNFPGRFSGRQFSNSRSEMNVSTLELGDSALYLCASMPGSAMYEQYFGPGTRLTVT.

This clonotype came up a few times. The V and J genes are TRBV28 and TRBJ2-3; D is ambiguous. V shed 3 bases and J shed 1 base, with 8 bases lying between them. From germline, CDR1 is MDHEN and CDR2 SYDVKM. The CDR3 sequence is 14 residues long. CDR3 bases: TGTGCCAGCAGTTTTCTAAGCGGCACAGATACGCAGTATTTT. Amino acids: CASSFLSGTDTQYF.

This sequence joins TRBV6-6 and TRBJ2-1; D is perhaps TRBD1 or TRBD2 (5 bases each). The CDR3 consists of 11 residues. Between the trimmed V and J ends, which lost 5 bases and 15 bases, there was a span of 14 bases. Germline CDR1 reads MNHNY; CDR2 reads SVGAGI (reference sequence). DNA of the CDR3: TGTGCCAGCAGTGGCCGGGGACCTCGGTTCTTC. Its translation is CASSGRGPRFF.

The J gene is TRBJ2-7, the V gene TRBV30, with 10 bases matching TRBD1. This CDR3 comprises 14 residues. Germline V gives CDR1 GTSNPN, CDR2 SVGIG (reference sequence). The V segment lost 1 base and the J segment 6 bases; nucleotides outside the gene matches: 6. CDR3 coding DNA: TGTGCCTGGAGTGCGGGACAGGGGATCCGCGAGCAGTACTTC. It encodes CAWSAGQGIREQYF.

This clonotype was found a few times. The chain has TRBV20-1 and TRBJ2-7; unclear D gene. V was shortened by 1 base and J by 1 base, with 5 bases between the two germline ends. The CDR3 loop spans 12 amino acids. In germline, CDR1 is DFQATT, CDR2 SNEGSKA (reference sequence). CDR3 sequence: CSARGESYEQYF. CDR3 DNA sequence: TGCAGTGCTAGAGGCGAATCCTACGAGCAGTACTTC.

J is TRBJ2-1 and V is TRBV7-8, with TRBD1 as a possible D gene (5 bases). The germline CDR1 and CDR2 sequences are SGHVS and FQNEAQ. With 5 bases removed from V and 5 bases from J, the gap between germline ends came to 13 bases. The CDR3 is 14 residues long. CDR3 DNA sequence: TGTGCCAGCAGCAGAGGTGGGGCACACAATGAGCAGTTCTTC. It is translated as CASSRGGAHNEQFF.

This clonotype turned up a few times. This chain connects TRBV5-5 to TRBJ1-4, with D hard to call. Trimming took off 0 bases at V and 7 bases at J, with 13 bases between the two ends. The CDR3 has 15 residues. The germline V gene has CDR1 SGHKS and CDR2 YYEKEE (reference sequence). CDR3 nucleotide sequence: TGTGCCAGCAGCTTGGTGGCTTCCCCCGGTGAAAAACTGTTTTTT. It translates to CASSLVASPGEKLFF.

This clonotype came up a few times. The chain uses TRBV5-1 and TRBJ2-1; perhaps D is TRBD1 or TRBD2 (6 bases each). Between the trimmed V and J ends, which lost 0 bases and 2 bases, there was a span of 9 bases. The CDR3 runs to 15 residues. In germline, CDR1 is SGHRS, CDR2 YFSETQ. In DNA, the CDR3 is TGCGCCAGCAGCTTGGGCGGGACAACCTACAATGAGCAGTTCTTC. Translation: CASSLGGTTYNEQFF.

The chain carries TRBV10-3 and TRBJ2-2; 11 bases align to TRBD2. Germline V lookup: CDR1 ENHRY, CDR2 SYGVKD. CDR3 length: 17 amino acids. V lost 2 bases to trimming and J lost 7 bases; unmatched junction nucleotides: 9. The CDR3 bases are TGTGCCATCAGTGAGCTTATACTAGCGGGAGTTATCGGGGAGCTGTTTTTT. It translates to CAISELILAGVIGELFF.

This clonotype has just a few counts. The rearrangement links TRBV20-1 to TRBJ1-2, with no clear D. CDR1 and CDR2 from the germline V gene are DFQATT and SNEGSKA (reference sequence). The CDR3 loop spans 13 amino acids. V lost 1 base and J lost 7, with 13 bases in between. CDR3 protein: CSARGPAGGGYTF. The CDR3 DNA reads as TGCAGTGCTAGAGGTCCGGCAGGCGGTGGCTACACCTTC.

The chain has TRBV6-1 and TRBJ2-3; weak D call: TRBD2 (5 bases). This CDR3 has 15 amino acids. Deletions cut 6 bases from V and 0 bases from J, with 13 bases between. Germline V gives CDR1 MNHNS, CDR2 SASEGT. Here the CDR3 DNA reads TGTGCCAGCAGGAGGGCCTTAACAAGCACAGATACGCAGTATTTT. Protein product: CASRRALTSTDTQYF.

DNA for the CDR3: TGTGCCAGCACTTCGGGAGGGCGGTACGAGCAGTACTTC. Translation: CASTSGGRYEQYF. The chain carries TRBV6-5 and TRBJ2-7; 8 nucleotides line up with TRBD2. CDR3 length: 13 amino acids. Trimming cost V 7 bases and J 4 bases; bases outside gene matches: 6. Germline V gene lookup returns CDR1 MNHEY and CDR2 SVGAGI.

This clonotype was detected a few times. The CDR3 nucleotides are TGTGCCAGCAGCCCCCTGACAGGGGGAAGGTACGAGCAGTACTTC. Its translation: CASSPLTGGRYEQYF. The chain recombines TRBV3-1 with TRBJ2-7; 9 bases are a match to TRBD1. Germline values: CDR1 LGHDT, CDR2 YNNKEL (reference sequence). The CDR3 has 15 residues. V shed 4 bases and J 4 bases; nucleotides not matched to a gene: 8.

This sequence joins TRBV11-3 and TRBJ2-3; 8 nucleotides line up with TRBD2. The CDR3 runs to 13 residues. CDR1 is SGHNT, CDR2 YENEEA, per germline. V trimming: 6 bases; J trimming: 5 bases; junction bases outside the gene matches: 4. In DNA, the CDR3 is TGTGCCAGCAGTCAAAGCGGGAGAGATACGCAGTATTTT. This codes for CASSQSGRDTQYF.

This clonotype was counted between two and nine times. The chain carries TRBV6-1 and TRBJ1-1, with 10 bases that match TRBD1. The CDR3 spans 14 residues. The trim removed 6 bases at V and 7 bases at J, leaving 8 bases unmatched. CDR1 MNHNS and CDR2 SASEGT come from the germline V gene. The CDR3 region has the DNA TGTGCCAGCAGGACGACAGGGGGCCGTGGTGAAGCTTTCTTT. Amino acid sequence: CASRTTGGRGEAFF.

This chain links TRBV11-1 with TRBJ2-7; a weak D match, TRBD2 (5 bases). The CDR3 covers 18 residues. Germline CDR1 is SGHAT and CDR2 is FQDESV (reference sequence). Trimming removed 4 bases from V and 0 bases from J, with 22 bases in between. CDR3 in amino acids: CASSSPRERDPSSYEQYF. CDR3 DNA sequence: TGTGCCAGCAGCTCCCCCCGAGAGAGGGATCCGAGCTCCTACGAGCAGTACTTC.

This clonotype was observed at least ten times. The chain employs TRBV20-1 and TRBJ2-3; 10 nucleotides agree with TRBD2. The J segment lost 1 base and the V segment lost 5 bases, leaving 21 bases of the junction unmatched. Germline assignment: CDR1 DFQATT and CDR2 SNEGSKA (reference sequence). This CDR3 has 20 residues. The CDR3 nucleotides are TGCAGTGCTCAAAAGGAGCCGGGACTAGCGAAACCTGGAGGCACAGATACGCAGTATTTT. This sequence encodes CSAQKEPGLAKPGGTDTQYF.

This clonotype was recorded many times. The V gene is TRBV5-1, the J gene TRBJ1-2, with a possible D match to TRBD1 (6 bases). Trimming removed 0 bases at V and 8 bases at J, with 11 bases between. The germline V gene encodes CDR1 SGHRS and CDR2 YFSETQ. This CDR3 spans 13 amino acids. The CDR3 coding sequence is TGCGCCAGCAGCTTGGAGGGGGGAGGCGGCTACACCTTC. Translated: CASSLEGGGGYTF. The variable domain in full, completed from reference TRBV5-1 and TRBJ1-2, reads KAGVTQTPRYLIKTRGQQVTLSCSPISGHRSVSWYQQTPGQGLQFLFEYFSETQRNKGNFPGRFSGRQFSNSRSEMNVSTLELGDSALYLCASSLEGGGGYTFGSGTRLTVV.

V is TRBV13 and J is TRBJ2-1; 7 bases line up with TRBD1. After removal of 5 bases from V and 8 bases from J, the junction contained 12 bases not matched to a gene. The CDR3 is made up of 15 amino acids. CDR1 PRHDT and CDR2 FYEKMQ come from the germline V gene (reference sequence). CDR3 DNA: TGTGCCAGCAGCCTGGGGACAGACCTTGGGTATGAGCAGTTCTTC. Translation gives CASSLGTDLGYEQFF. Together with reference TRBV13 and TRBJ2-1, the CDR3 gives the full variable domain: AAGVIQSPRHLIKEKRETATLKCYPIPRHDTVYWYQQGPGQDPQFLISFYEKMQSDKGSIPDRFSAQQFSDYHSELNMSSLELGDSALYFCASSLGTDLGYEQFFGPGTRLTVL.

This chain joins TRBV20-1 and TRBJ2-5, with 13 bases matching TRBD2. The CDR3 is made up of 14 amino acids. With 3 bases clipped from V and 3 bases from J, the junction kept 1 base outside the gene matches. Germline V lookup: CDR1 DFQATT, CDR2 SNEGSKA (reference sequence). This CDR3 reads CSARTSGRKETQYF. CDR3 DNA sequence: TGCAGTGCTAGGACTAGCGGGAGGAAAGAGACCCAGTACTTC.

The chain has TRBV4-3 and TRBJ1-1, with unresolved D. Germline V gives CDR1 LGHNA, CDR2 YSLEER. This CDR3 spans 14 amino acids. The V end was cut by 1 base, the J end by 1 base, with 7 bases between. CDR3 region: CASSQGPRNTEAFF. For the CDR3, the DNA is TGCGCCAGCAGCCAAGGGCCGCGGAACACTGAAGCTTTCTTT.